A selection of T cell receptor beta chains follows, all from one sample in a study of cytomegalovirus exposure and HLA in healthy donors. Assay used: immunoSEQ multiplex PCR; TCRdb lists only in-frame clones, some missing. In all, the sample yields 140,000 to 150,000 clones. The material sequenced was PBMCs. These receptors were obtained from a woman aged 45-65 years in good health and CMV-seronegative. The CDR3 runs from the conserved cysteine through the conserved F or W. The D gene is left open where the match is weak.

d_call j_call v_call cdr3_nt cdr3_aa
- TRBJ1-1 TRBV29-1 TGCAGCTGCGGGGGAGGGGACACTGAAGCTTTCTTT CSCGGGDTEAFF
TRBD1 TRBJ2-1 TRBV30 TGTGCCTGGTCGAGACTGGACAGGGCCCTCTCCTACAATGAGCAGTTCTTC CAWSRLDRALSYNEQFF
TRBD2 TRBJ2-7 TRBV7-9 TGTGCCAGCAGCCCTAGCGGGAGGGGGGGATACGAGCAGTACTTC CASSPSGRGGYEQYF
- TRBJ2-7 TRBV11-2 TGTGCCAGCAGCGCCCTCCCCCTTGTCGAGTCATACGAGCAGTACTTC CASSALPLVESYEQYF
- TRBJ2-1 TRBV5-1 TGCGCCAGCAGCTCCGGGGGGCTGTTTAGCTCCTACAATGAGCAGTTCTTC CASSSGGLFSSYNEQFF
TRBD1 TRBJ2-7 TRBV30 TGTGCCTGGAGTGTACAAACAGGGGGCTTCTACGAGCAGTACTTC CAWSVQTGGFYEQYF
- TRBJ1-3 TRBV4-1 TGCGCCAGCAGCCATGCCTCGGGGGGTCGCTCGGGAAACACCATATATTTT CASSHASGGRSGNTIYF
- TRBJ1-2 TRBV30 TGTGCCTGGAGGGCGGTAGGCCAGGGTGGCGGCTACACCTTC CAWRAVGQGGGYTF
TRBD1 TRBJ2-7 TRBV5-1 TGCGCCAGCAGCCCCTTTCAGGCGGACAGGGGCAACGAGCAGTACTTC CASSPFQADRGNEQYF
- TRBJ2-7 TRBV5-1 TGCGCCAGCGGAAGGGGGGGATCGTACGAGCAGTACTTC CASGRGGSYEQYF
- TRBJ1-1 TRBV9 TGTGCCAGCAGCGTTGGCCAGTTAAACACTGAAGCTTTCTTT CASSVGQLNTEAFF
TRBD1 TRBJ2-6 TRBV28 TGTGCCAGCCGGGAGGACAGGGGGCATGTCCTGACTTTC CASREDRGHVLTF
- TRBJ1-2 TRBV30 TGTGCCGGGAGTGCTTCTATGGTAGCTAACTATGGCTACACCTTC CAGSASMVANYGYTF
- TRBJ2-3 TRBV9 TGTGCCAGCAGCGTAGTTGTCGGAGTCCCAGATACGCAGTATTTT CASSVVVGVPDTQYF
- TRBJ2-5 TRBV2 TGTGCCAGCAGTCCTCAAGAGACCCAGTACTTC CASSPQETQYF
- TRBJ2-2 TRBV5-4 TGTGCCAGCAGCTTTCCGGGAGTAAACACCGGGGAGCTGTTTTTT CASSFPGVNTGELFF
- TRBJ2-7 TRBV2 TGTGCCAGCAGTGAAGGTACCGGGACATTACCCTACGAGCAGTACTTC CASSEGTGTLPYEQYF
TRBD1 TRBJ1-1 TRBV18 TGTGCCAGCTCAGGGGACAGGCAAACCGTCGAAGCTTTCTTT CASSGDRQTVEAFF
- TRBJ1-5 TRBV7-9 TGTGCCAGCAGCCCCTCATCGGGTCATCAGCCCCAGCATTTT CASSPSSGHQPQHF
- TRBJ1-6 TRBV6-1 TGTGCCAGCAGTGAACAGCCCGGGGATTCACCCCTCCACTTT CASSEQPGDSPLHF
- TRBJ2-1 TRBV29-1 TGCAGCGTTTCAAGTCGGAGCTCCGACAATGAGCAGTTCTTC CSVSSRSSDNEQFF
TRBD1 TRBJ2-7 TRBV7-9 TGTGCCAGCAGCTTTCGAGGGGGCAAGCAGTACTTC CASSFRGGKQYF
- TRBJ2-2 TRBV29-1 TGCAGCGTTGGGGGGGGGCAGGGAACCGGGGAGCTGTTTTTT CSVGGGQGTGELFF
- TRBJ2-3 TRBV5-6 TGTGCCAGCAGCCAGGGGGGTACGGCGTATTTT CASSQGGTAYF
TRBD1 TRBJ1-4 TRBV28 TGTGCCAGCAGTTTAGCAGACAGGGGCCTCAAACTGTTTTTT CASSLADRGLKLFF
- TRBJ2-3 TRBV30 TGTGCCTGGAGTGTCGGGTACTTGGCAGATACGCAGTATTTT CAWSVGYLADTQYF
- TRBJ2-5 TRBV6-6 TGTGCCAGCAGTTACTCGCAGGGGAAGGAGGAGACCCAGTACTTC CASSYSQGKEETQYF
- TRBJ2-7 TRBV6-5 TGTGCCAGCAGTCGTACTCAGGGGAGGGCCTACGAGCAGTACTTC CASSRTQGRAYEQYF
TRBD2 TRBJ2-5 TRBV9 TGTGCCAGCAGCGTAGCTACGGGGGGAGAGACCCAGTACTTC CASSVATGGETQYF
TRBD1 TRBJ2-3 TRBV27 TGTGCCAGCAGTCCCAGACAGGGTACGCAGTATTTT CASSPRQGTQYF
TRBD2 TRBJ2-1 TRBV13 TGTGCCAGCAGCTTAGGAGATGCGGGGGGTGATGAGCAGTTCTTC CASSLGDAGGDEQFF
TRBD1 TRBJ1-4 TRBV4-3 TGCGCCAGCAGCCAAGAAGGGACAGGGGACGAAAAACTGTTTTTT CASSQEGTGDEKLFF
TRBD1 TRBJ2-7 TRBV7-3 TGTGCCAGCAGCTTATACGGGACAGGAGTCGACGAGCAGTACTTC CASSLYGTGVDEQYF
TRBD2 TRBJ2-7 TRBV5-4 TGTGCCAGCAGCTTACGTAGCGGGAGAAACGAGCAGTACTTC CASSLRSGRNEQYF
TRBD1 TRBJ1-2 TRBV19 TGTGCCAGTAGTACTCGGACAGGCGGCTATGGCTACACCTTC CASSTRTGGYGYTF
- TRBJ1-6 TRBV6-5 TGTGCCAGCAGGGGTGCGGGAGAGAATTCACCCCTCCACTTT CASRGAGENSPLHF
- TRBJ1-1 TRBV2 TGTGCCAGCATTGGGGGGGGCCTGAACACTGAAGCTTTCTTT CASIGGGLNTEAFF
- TRBJ1-2 TRBV9 TGTGCCAGCAGCGTAAAGGAGAGCTATGGCTACACCTTC CASSVKESYGYTF
- TRBJ1-1 TRBV9 TGTGCCAGCAGCGTAGGGTGGGGGGTAAACACTGAAGCTTTCTTT CASSVGWGVNTEAFF
TRBD1 TRBJ1-5 TRBV2 TGTGCCAGCAGTGAAGGGACAGGGGATTATCAGCCCCAGCATTTT CASSEGTGDYQPQHF
TRBD1 TRBJ1-5 TRBV2 TGTGCCAGTGGACGAGACAGGGACAATCAGCCCCAGCATTTT CASGRDRDNQPQHF
TRBD2 TRBJ2-3 TRBV9 TGTGCCAGCAGCGAACGACTAGCGGGGGGGTTCACAGATACGCAGTATTTT CASSERLAGGFTDTQYF
- TRBJ1-1 TRBV5-1 TGCGCCAGCAGCTTGGCCGGGGTTGAGACTGAAGCTTTCTTT CASSLAGVETEAFF
TRBD1 TRBJ1-2 TRBV6-4 TGTGCCAGCAGTGAGCCAGGGGGCTATGGCTACACCTTC CASSEPGGYGYTF
TRBD1 TRBJ1-3 TRBV5-1 TGCGCCAGCAGCTTGGAAGGGACAGGGGAAGGAAACACCATATATTTT CASSLEGTGEGNTIYF